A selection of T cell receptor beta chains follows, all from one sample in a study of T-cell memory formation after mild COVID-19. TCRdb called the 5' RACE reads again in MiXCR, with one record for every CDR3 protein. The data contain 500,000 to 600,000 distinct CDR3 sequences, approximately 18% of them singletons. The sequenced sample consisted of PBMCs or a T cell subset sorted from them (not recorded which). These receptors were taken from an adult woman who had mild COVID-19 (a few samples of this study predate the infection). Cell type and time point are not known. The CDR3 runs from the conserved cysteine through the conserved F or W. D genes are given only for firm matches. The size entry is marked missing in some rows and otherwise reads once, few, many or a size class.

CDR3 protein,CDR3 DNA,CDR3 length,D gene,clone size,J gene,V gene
CASSHGLAASYEQYF,TGTGCCAGCAGCCATGGACTAGCGGCTTCCTACGAGCAGTACTTC,15,TRBD2,-,TRBJ2-7,TRBV9
CASSQDLEVRELFF,TGTGCCAGCAGCCAAGATCTCGAAGTGAGGGAGCTGTTTTTT,14,-,-,TRBJ2-2,TRBV4-2
CAWAAINTGELFF,TGTGCCTGGGCCGCTATTAACACCGGGGAGCTGTTTTTT,13,-,-,TRBJ2-2,TRBV30
CASSVEGASEQYF,TGTGCCAGCAGCGTAGAAGGGGCGAGTGAGCAGTACTTC,13,-,-,TRBJ2-7,TRBV9
CASLKDMNTEAFF,TGTGCCAGCTTGAAGGACATGAACACTGAAGCTTTCTTT,13,-,many,TRBJ1-1,TRBV5-5
CASSQEKLADTQYF,TGTGCCAGCAGCCAAGAGAAGCTAGCAGATACGCAGTATTTT,14,-,few,TRBJ2-3,TRBV4-2
CATSQSLIAKNIQYF,TGCGCCACCTCCCAAAGCCTAATAGCCAAAAACATTCAGTACTTC,15,-,-,TRBJ2-4,TRBV4-1
CASSLGTIGDEQFF,TGTGCCAGCTCACTCGGGACGATCGGCGATGAGCAGTTCTTC,14,-,-,TRBJ2-1,TRBV18
CASSWTVGQGGTQYF,TGTGCCAGCAGCTGGACCGTGGGACAGGGTGGAACCCAGTACTTC,15,TRBD1,-,TRBJ2-5,TRBV3-1
CASSYSTGPVQFF,TGTGCCAGCAGTTACTCCACCGGGCCTGTGCAGTTCTTC,13,-,-,TRBJ2-1,TRBV6-6
CASRPLQGAREDTEAFF,TGTGCCAGCAGACCCCTCCAGGGGGCGAGAGAGGACACTGAAGCTTTCTTT,17,TRBD1,-,TRBJ1-1,TRBV27
CASSFHYTEAFF,TGTGCCAGCAGTTTTCACTACACTGAAGCTTTCTTT,12,-,few,TRBJ1-1,TRBV12-3/TRBV12-4
CASSIQGYGYTF,TGCGCCAGCAGCATACAGGGCTATGGCTACACCTTC,12,-,few,TRBJ1-2,TRBV5-1
CASSSGGVGYQPQHF,TGTGCCAGCAGCTCAGGGGGAGTCGGGTATCAGCCCCAGCATTTT,15,TRBD1,once,TRBJ1-5,TRBV27
CASTYVPLGTQFF,TGTGCCAGCACTTATGTCCCATTGGGGACGCAGTTCTTC,13,-,-,TRBJ2-1,TRBV12-3/TRBV12-4
CASSPTFGLGRQETQYF,TGTGCCAGCTCACCGACTTTCGGACTAGGAAGGCAAGAGACCCAGTACTTC,17,TRBD2,few,TRBJ2-5,TRBV18
CATSDLLAGGDEQFF,TGTGCCACCAGTGATTTGCTAGCGGGAGGGGATGAGCAGTTCTTC,15,TRBD2,-,TRBJ2-1,TRBV24-1
CASSYEDRNIQYF,TGTGCCAGCAGTTACGAGGATAGGAACATTCAGTACTTC,13,-,-,TRBJ2-4,TRBV6-5
CASSQGTGNSYEQYF,TGCGCCAGCAGCCAAGGGACTGGAAACTCCTACGAGCAGTACTTC,15,-,-,TRBJ2-7,TRBV4-3
CATSEAGVADTQYF,TGTGCCACCAGTGAGGCTGGAGTTGCAGATACGCAGTATTTT,14,-,few,TRBJ2-3,TRBV24-1
CASSPLGTGGYEQYF,TGTGCCAGCTCACCCCTCGGGACAGGGGGCTACGAGCAGTACTTC,15,TRBD1,-,TRBJ2-7,TRBV18
CASSLSQDLSYTF,TGTGCCAGCAGTTTATCACAGGATTTGAGCTACACCTTC,13,-,few,TRBJ1-2,TRBV27
CASGTGRTGNTIYF,TGTGCCAGCGGGACAGGGAGGACGGGAAACACCATATATTTT,14,TRBD1,-,TRBJ1-3,TRBV7-6
CASSLDGTLMNTEAFF,TGTGCCAGCAGCTTAGACGGGACGCTTATGAACACTGAAGCTTTCTTT,16,-,-,TRBJ1-1,TRBV7-2
CASSSGSYNYGYTF,TGCGCCAGCAGCTCCGGGTCCTATAACTATGGCTACACCTTC,14,-,few,TRBJ1-2,TRBV5-1
CASRATRDRVQQFF,TGTGCCAGCAGAGCGACCCGGGACAGGGTCCAGCAGTTCTTC,14,TRBD1,few,TRBJ2-1,TRBV27
CAWRRDQGRTGELFF,TGTGCCTGGAGGAGGGATCAGGGCCGTACCGGGGAGCTGTTTTTT,15,-,-,TRBJ2-2,TRBV30
CASGLPRSRQFF,TGTGCTAGTGGTCTCCCCCGAAGTAGGCAGTTCTTC,12,-,-,TRBJ2-1,TRBV12-5
CSAILLAGTYEQYF,TGCAGTGCTATTTTATTAGCGGGGACCTACGAGCAGTACTTC,14,TRBD2,few,TRBJ2-7,TRBV20-1
CSVVVQGRANYGYTF,TGCAGCGTTGTGGTCCAGGGGAGGGCGAACTATGGCTACACCTTC,15,-,few,TRBJ1-2,TRBV29-1
CASRRTGVGGNTIYF,TGTGCCAGCAGAAGGACAGGGGTGGGGGGAAACACCATATATTTT,15,TRBD1,many,TRBJ1-3,TRBV27
CASSSGVAGATDTQYF,TGTGCCAGCAGTTCAGGGGTAGCGGGAGCCACAGATACGCAGTATTTT,16,TRBD2,few,TRBJ2-3,TRBV6-2/TRBV6-3
CSADGTDRSYYGYTF,TGCAGTGCAGATGGGACGGACCGATCCTACTATGGCTACACCTTC,15,-,few,TRBJ1-2,TRBV20-1
CASSKEREDSYNEQFF,TGTGCCAGCAGCAAAGAACGGGAGGACTCCTACAATGAGCAGTTCTTC,16,-,few,TRBJ2-1,TRBV21-1
CSAYRTSGGYEQFF,TGCAGTGCTTACCGGACTAGCGGGGGGTATGAGCAGTTCTTC,14,TRBD2,-,TRBJ2-1,TRBV20-1
CASSLGPSSYEQYF,TGTGCCAGCAGTTTAGGTCCCTCCTCCTACGAGCAGTACTTC,14,-,many,TRBJ2-7,TRBV12-3/TRBV12-4
CASSLSAFQPLF,TGTGCCAGCAGCTTAAGCGCATTTCAGCCGCTCTTT,12,-,-,TRBJ1-1,TRBV7-2
CSVFSGRRLNEQFF,TGCAGTGTTTTTAGCGGGAGGAGGTTAAATGAGCAGTTCTTC,14,TRBD2,-,TRBJ2-1,TRBV20-1
CASSPTEAGAFYEQYF,TGTGCCAGCAGCCCTACTGAAGCGGGGGCCTTCTACGAGCAGTACTTC,16,TRBD2,-,TRBJ2-7,TRBV7-6
CASSSSLRGTDEQYF,TGTGCCAGCAGCTCCTCTTTGCGGGGGACCGACGAGCAGTACTTC,15,TRBD2,-,TRBJ2-7,TRBV7-9
CATKETRASNEQFF,TGTGCCACCAAGGAGACCAGGGCATCCAATGAGCAGTTCTTC,14,-,-,TRBJ2-1,TRBV27
CASSPQLAGAYEQYF,TGTGCCAGCAGCCCTCAACTAGCGGGAGCCTACGAGCAGTACTTC,15,TRBD2,few,TRBJ2-7,TRBV27
CASLQDWDRAPGELFF,TGTGCCAGTCTTCAGGACTGGGACAGGGCACCCGGGGAGCTGTTTTTT,16,TRBD1,-,TRBJ2-2,TRBV19
CASSLVSGFGAFF,TGTGCCAGCAGCTTGGTCTCCGGGTTTGGGGCTTTCTTT,13,-,-,TRBJ1-1,TRBV7-9